This T cell receptor beta chain comes out of a study of cytomegalovirus exposure and HLA in healthy donors (dated by TCRdb to about 2017). Study-wide context: According to a later analysis, the roughly 130 validation repertoires were produced on the same platform as the approximately 620 repertoires of the first cohort. The study was designed to test whether signatures of past pathogen exposure could be identified by cataloging public T cell receptors. To predict cytomegalovirus infection status, the study brought together high-throughput TCR immunosequencing, statistical association of individual TCRs with disease status, and machine learning. Besides the first cohort of roughly 660 subjects, a separate validation cohort made up of 120 different subjects was used. General findings and caveats noted by the study authors: A few of the identified cytomegalovirus-associated TCR beta chains were confirmed in vitro to be specific for cytomegalovirus antigens. In a later analysis, TCRs clustered in the first cohort were found to also tend to co-occur in the roughly 130 validation repertoires, with approximately 93% of cluster scores above 0. According to the authors, the approach could potentially be generalized to other disease states and immunological phenotypes. The validation cohort had no HLA typing available for a later analysis, so co-occurrence within that cohort was assessed over all 110 or so repertoires. The classifier was reported to diagnose cytomegalovirus status with high specificity and sensitivity in both the original cohort and the validation cohort. The study listed 150 to 200 TCR beta chains as associated with cytomegalovirus. Most TCR sequences were seen in very few donors, while some public TCRs were found in many individuals.

Receptors were amplified or captured by the immunoSEQ multiplex PCR assay. For the original study's pipeline: To diagnose cytomegalovirus status from the catalog of TCR beta chain sequences, a statistical classification framework was built. Drawn from immuneACCESS, this table holds only the in-frame rearrangements with V and J called that TCRdb kept. Clones are partly lost; checked studies trace under half to an unresolved V gene and leave the rest unexplained. Clone size and V and J calls were adopted from that table, with D and trimming inferred from the DNA. A total of 150,000 to 200,000 clones appear in this sample, approximately 80% of them only once. Around 2.4% of the sample lies in the top ten. Donors formed part of the validation cohort, which comprised 120 subjects and was distinct from the first cohort of 690 or so subjects. On this clone itself: Its antigen is still unknown. No base quality information exists; no much larger clone differs at one position.

From V the trimming removes 2 bases and from J it removes 8 bases, while the gene matches leave 22 bases of the junction unaccounted for. The CDR3 contains 20 residues, cysteine and phenylalanine counted. Of all the DNA, just the CDR3 is kept, 60 bases in frame from base 1. From the germline V gene, CDR1 is MGHRA and CDR2 is YSYEKL. This TCR came from a man aged 30 to 39 in good health and CMV-seropositive. The sample taken for sequencing was PBMCs. The chain uses TRBV4-1 and TRBJ2-3; 10 nucleotides in the junction match TRBD2. CDR3 loop: CASSQTAFLAGDGVKGTQYF. The nucleotides read TGCGCCAGCAGCCAAACTGCCTTTCTAGCGGGGGATGGTGTTAAAGGTACGCAGTATTTT.